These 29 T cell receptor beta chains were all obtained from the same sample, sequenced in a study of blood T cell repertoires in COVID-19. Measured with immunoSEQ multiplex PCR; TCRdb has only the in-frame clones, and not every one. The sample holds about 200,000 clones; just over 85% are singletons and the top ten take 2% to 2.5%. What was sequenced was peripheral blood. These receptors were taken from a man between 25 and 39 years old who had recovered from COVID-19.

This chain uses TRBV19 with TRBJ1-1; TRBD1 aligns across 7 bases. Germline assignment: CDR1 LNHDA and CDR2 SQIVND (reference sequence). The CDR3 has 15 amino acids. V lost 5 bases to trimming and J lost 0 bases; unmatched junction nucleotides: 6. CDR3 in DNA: TGTGCCAGTAGTCCAAACAGGGGAATGAACACTGAAGCTTTCTTT. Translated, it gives CASSPNRGMNTEAFF.

In DNA, the CDR3 is TGTGCCAGCTCGCCCACTCGGACAGGGGAGCAGTACTTC. This gives the protein CASSPTRTGEQYF. V is TRBV18 and J is TRBJ2-7, with 8 nucleotides matching TRBD1. After removal of 6 bases from V and 7 bases from J, the junction contained 8 bases not matched to a gene. In germline, CDR1 is KGHSH, CDR2 LQKENI. This CDR3 is 13 amino acids long.

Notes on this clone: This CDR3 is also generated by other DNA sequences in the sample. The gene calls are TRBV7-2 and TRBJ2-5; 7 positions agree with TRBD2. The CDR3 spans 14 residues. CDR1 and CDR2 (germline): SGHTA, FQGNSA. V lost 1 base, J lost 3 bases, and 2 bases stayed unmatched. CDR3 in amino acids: CASSLGLAEETQYF. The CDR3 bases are TGTGCCAGCAGCTTAGGCCTAGCGGAAGAGACCCAGTACTTC. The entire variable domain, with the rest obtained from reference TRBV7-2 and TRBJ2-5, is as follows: GAGVSQSPSNKVTEKGKDVELRCDPISGHTALYWYRQSLGQGLEFLIYFQGNSAPDKSGLPSDRFSAERTGGSVSTLTIQRTQQEDSAVYLCASSLGLAEETQYFGPGTRLLVL.

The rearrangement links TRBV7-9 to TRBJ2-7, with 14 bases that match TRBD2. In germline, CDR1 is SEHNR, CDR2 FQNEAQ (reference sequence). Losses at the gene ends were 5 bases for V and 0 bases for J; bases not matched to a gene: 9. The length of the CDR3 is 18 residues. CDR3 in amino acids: CASSMGLAGAYPSYEQYF. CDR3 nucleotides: TGTGCCAGCAGCATGGGACTAGCGGGGGCCTATCCCTCCTACGAGCAGTACTTC.

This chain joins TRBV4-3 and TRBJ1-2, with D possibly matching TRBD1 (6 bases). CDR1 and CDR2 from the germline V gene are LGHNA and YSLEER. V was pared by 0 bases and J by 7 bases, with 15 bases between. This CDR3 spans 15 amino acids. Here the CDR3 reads CASSQDWSGGGGYTF. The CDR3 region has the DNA TGCGCCAGCAGCCAAGATTGGAGCGGGGGCGGTGGCTACACCTTC.

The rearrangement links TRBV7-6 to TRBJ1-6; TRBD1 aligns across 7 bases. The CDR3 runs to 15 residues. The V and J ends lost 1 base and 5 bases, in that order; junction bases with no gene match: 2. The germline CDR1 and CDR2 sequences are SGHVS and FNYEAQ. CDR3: CASSLGQGDNSPLHF. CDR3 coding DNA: TGTGCCAGCAGCTTAGGACAGGGTGATAATTCACCCCTCCACTTT.

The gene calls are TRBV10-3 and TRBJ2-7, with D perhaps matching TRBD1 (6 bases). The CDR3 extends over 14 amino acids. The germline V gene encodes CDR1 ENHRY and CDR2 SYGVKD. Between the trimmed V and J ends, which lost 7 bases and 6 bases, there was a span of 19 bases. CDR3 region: CAITEDRKISEQYF. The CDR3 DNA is TGTGCCATCACCGAGGACAGAAAAATCAGCGAGCAGTACTTC.

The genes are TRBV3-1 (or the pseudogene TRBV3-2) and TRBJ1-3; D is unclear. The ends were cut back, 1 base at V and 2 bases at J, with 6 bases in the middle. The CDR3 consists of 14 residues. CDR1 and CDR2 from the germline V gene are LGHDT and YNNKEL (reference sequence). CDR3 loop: CASSQGTPGNTIYF. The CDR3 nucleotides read TGTGCCAGCAGCCAAGGCACACCTGGAAACACCATATATTTT.

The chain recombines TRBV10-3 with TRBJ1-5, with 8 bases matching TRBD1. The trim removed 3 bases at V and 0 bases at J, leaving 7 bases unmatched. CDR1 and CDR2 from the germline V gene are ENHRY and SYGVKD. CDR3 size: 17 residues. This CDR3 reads CAISERTGQYSNQPQHF. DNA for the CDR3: TGTGCCATCAGTGAAAGGACAGGGCAATATAGCAATCAGCCCCAGCATTTT.

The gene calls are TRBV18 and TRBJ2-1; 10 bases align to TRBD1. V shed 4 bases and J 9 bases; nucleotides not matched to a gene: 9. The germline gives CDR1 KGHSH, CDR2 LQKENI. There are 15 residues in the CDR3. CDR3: CASSHSDRGSGEQFF. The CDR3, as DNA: TGTGCCAGCTCACACTCGGACAGGGGGTCCGGTGAGCAGTTCTTC.

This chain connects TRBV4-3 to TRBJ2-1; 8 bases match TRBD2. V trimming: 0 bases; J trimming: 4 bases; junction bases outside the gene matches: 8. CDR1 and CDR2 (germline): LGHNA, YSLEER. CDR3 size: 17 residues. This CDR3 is CASSQEAASGGYNEQFF. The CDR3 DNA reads TGCGCCAGCAGCCAAGAGGCAGCCAGCGGGGGTTACAATGAGCAGTTCTTC.

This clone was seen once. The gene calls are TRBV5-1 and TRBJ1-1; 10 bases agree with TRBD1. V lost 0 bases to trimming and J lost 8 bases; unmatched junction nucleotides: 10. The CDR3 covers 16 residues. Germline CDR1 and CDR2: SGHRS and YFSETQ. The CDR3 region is CASSLGQGARRVEAFF. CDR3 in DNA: TGCGCCAGCAGCTTGGGACAGGGGGCCCGAAGGGTAGAAGCTTTCTTT.

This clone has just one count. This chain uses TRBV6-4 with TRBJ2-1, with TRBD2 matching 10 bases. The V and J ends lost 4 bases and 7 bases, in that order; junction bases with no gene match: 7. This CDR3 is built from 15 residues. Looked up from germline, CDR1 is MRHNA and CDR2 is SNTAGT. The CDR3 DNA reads TGTGCCAGCAGTGCTCTAGCGGGGGCGAAAAATGAGCAGTTCTTC. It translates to CASSALAGAKNEQFF.

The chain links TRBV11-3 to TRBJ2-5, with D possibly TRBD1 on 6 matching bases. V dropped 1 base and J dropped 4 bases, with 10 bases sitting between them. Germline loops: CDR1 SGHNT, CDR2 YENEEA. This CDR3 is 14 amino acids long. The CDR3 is CASSLGGTLETQYF. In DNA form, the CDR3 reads TGTGCCAGCAGCTTAGGGGGGACACTAGAGACCCAGTACTTC.

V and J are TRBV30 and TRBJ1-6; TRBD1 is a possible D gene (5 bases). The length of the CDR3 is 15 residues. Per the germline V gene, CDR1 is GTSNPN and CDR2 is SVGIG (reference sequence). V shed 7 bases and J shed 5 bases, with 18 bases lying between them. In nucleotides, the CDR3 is TGTGCCTCCCGAGGCGGGGCATGGGATAATTCACCCCTCCACTTT. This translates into CASRGGAWDNSPLHF.

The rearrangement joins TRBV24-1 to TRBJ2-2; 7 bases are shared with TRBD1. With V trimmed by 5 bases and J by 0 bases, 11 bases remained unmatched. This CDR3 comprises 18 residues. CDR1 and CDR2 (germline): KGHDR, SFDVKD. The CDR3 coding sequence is TGTGCCACCAGTGGGGACAGAAGCCTCCAAACGAACACCGGGGAGCTGTTTTTT. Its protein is CATSGDRSLQTNTGELFF.

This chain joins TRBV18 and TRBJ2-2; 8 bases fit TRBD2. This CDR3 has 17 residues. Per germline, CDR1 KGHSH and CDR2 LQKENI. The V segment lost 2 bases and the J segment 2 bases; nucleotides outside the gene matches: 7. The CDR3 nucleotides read TGTGCCAGCTCACCAGTCCGGCGGGGGGTTAACACCGGGGAGCTGTTTTTT. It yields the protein CASSPVRRGVNTGELFF.

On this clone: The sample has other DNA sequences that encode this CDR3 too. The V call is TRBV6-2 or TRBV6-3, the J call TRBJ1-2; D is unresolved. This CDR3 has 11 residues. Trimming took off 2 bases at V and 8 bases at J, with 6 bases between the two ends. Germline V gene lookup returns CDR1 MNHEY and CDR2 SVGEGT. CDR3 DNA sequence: TGTGCCAGCAGTTACCCCGGGGGCTACACCTTC. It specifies CASSYPGGYTF.

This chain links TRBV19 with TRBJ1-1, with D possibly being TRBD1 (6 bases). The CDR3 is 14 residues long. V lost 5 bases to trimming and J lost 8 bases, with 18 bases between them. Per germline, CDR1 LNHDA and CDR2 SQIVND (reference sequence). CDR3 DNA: TGTGCCAGTAGTCAACAACAGGGATGGGGGGAAGCTTTCTTT. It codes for CASSQQQGWGEAFF.

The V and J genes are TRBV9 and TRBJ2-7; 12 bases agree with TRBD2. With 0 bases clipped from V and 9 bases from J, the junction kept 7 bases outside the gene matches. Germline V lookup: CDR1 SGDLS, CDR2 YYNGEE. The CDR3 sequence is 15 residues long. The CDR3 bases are TGTGCCAGCAGCGTAGCCGTAACTAGCGGGGGGACGCAGTACTTC. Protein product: CASSVAVTSGGTQYF. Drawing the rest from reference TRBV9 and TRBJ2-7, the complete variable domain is DSGVTQTPKHLITATGQRVTLRCSPRSGDLSVYWYQQSLDQGLQFLIQYYNGEERAKGNILERFSAQQFPDLHSELNLSSLELGDSALYFCASSVAVTSGGTQYFGPGTRLTVT.

The DNA of the CDR3 is TGTGCCAGCAGCTTAACCGAGGGGGCGGGAGGCTACACCTTC. Translating it yields CASSLTEGAGGYTF. This sequence joins TRBV7-8 and TRBJ1-2; TRBD1 aligns across 7 bases. The length of the CDR3 is 14 residues. The trim removed 2 bases at V and 8 bases at J, leaving 8 bases unmatched. CDR1 is SGHVS and CDR2 is FQNEAQ in the germline V gene.

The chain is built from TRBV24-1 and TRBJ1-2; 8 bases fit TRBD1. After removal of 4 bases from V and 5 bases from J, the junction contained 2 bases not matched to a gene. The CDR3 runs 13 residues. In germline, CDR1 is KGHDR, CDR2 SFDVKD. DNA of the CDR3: TGTGCCACCAGTGAAAGGGACAGGTATGGCTACACCTTC. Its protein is CATSERDRYGYTF.

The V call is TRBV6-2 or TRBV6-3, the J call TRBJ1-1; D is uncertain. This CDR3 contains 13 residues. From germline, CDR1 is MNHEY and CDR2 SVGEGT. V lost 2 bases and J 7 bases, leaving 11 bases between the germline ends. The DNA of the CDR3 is TGTGCCAGCAGTTACCACGTGCGGGTTGAAGCTTTCTTT. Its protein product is CASSYHVRVEAFF.

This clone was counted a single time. CDR3 DNA sequence: TGTGCCAGCAGCCGGGGGGGGGACAAGCGGAGTGAGCAGTTCTTC. The encoded protein is CASSRGGDKRSEQFF. V gene TRBV6-4 combines with J gene TRBJ2-1, with 8 bases that match TRBD2. The CDR3 contains 15 residues. Trimming took 6 bases from V and 9 from J; bases not matched to a gene: 13. Germline V gives CDR1 MRHNA, CDR2 SNTAGT.

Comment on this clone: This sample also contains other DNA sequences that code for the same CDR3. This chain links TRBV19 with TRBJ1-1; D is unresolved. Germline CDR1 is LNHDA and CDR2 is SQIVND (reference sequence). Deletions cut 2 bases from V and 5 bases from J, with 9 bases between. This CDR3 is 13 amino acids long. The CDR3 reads CASSISVNTEAFF. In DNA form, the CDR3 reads TGTGCCAGTAGTATATCTGTAAATACTGAAGCTTTCTTT.

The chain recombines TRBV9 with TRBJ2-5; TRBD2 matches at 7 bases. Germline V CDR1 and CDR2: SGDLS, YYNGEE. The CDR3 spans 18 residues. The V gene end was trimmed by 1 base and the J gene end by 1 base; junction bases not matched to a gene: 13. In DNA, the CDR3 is TGTGCCAGCAGCGTAATGGGAGGGAGGCCGACCTCCCAAGAGACCCAGTACTTC. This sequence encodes CASSVMGGRPTSQETQYF.

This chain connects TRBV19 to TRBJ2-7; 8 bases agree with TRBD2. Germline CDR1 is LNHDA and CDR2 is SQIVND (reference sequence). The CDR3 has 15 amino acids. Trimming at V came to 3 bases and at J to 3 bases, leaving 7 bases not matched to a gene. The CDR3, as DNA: TGTGCCAGTAGTATTTCGCCCGGGGGGGACTACGAGCAGTACTTC. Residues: CASSISPGGDYEQYF.

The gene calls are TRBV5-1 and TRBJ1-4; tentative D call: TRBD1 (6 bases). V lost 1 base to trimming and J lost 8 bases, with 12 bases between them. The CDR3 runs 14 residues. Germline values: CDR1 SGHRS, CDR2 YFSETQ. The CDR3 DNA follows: TGCGCCAGCAGCTTGAGCCAGGGGTTAGAAAAACTGTTTTTT. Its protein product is CASSLSQGLEKLFF.

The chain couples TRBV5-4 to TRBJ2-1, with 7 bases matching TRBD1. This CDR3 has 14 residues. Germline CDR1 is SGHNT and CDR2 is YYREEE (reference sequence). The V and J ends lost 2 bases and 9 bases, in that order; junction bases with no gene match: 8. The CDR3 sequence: CASSLQGGSVEQFF. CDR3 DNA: TGTGCCAGCAGCTTACAAGGGGGCTCGGTTGAGCAGTTCTTC.